This T cell receptor (beta chain) was identified during a study of cytomegalovirus exposure and HLA in healthy donors. Points on this clone: Its target is not known.

Study outcomes and limitations: An analysis that was carried out later associated 15,000 to 20,000 TCR beta sequences with HLA alleles at 0.05 false discovery rate.

Germline lookup yields CDR1 SGHDN and CDR2 FVKESK. The CDR3 runs to 14 residues. Trimming removed 0 bases from V and 5 bases from J, with 8 bases in between. The study ran its PCR with 60 Vbeta and 13 Jbeta primers. Assay: immunoSEQ multiplex PCR; the TCRdb copy retains only in-frame clones and omits some. The table has roughly 69,000 clones, 75% to 80% seen once; the top ten hold around 3%. The sequence derives from a man aged 18 to 30 in good health and CMV-seronegative. The sequencing sample was made of PBMCs. The rearrangement links TRBV14 to TRBJ2-1; possibly TRBD2 for D (5 bases). The CDR3 spells CASSQDHGDNEQFF. The CDR3 region has the DNA TGTGCCAGCAGCCAAGATCACGGGGACAATGAGCAGTTCTTC.